Included here is one T cell receptor (beta chain) sequence, with context. This entry comes from a study of blood T cell repertoires in COVID-19. Study-wide background: Spain, Italy and the United States supplied samples that represented acute and convalescent COVID-19.

The CDR3 runs 13 residues. Trimming pared 6 bases from V and 8 bases from J, leaving 16 bases between. Germline V CDR1 and CDR2: MDHEN, SYDVKM. In the original workflow: The authors estimated nucleated cell counts from reference gene primer amplification. This table comes from immunoSEQ multiplex PCR, and its TCRdb copy is limited to in-frame clones, with some not included. That table furnishes V, J and clone size, whereas the DNA furnished D and trimming. The table shows 200,000 to 300,000 clones, with 88% occurring only once. The specimen was PBMCs or T cells enriched from blood (not recorded which). The sequence came from a woman aged 40 to 55 with acute COVID-19. V usage is TRBV28 and J usage is TRBJ1-2; D not resolved. CDR3 DNA sequence: TGTGCCAGCAGACTTCAAATAACGCCGGGCTACACCTTC. Amino acids: CASRLQITPGYTF.